Listed below are T cell receptor beta chains from one sample, sequenced in a study of T-cell reconstitution after alpha-beta-depleted transplantation in children. In TCRdb, the PCR reads were re-called with MiXCR into one record per CDR3 protein. This table has more than 200,000 distinct CDR3 sequences, approximately 19% appearing once. Here the sequenced sample was PBMCs, mostly from graft donor cells, taken 360 days after TCRalphabeta/CD19-depleted stem cell transplant. The receptors come from a male patient aged 2 to 10 who had a stem cell transplant for acute lymphoblastic leukemia, so the T cells may come from the graft donor. The conserved cysteine and the conserved F or W are not part of the CDR3 here.

J,V,CDR3
TRBJ2-2,TRBV2,AGRDRGVGTGELF
TRBJ2-3,TRBV11-2,ASSLGRSDTQY
TRBJ1-5,TRBV30,AWNQPQH
TRBJ2-2,TRBV29-1,SVRTLGRDTGELF
TRBJ2-7,TRBV5-6,ASSLGQVRNEQY
TRBJ2-2,TRBV5-1,ASSLRASVLRRTGELF
TRBJ2-1,TRBV24-1,ATRPTSGSRDEQF
TRBJ1-1,TRBV25-1,ASSGGVGENTEAF
TRBJ2-1,TRBV5-1,ASSLVRYNEQF
TRBJ1-2,TRBV7-2,ASSLPLGGIGYT
TRBJ1-6,TRBV7-2,ASSRDSYNSPLH
TRBJ2-7,TRBV9,ASSESEGGSYEQY
TRBJ2-1,TRBV9,ASSVAASLGEQF
TRBJ1-1,TRBV30,AWRWGGMGTEAF
TRBJ2-2,TRBV4-2,ASSQEGRRANTGELF
TRBJ1-1,TRBV5-1,ASSIGTVGEAF
TRBJ1-2,TRBV6-1,ASRADYVNYGYT
TRBJ1-3,TRBV12-3/TRBV12-4,ASSFLLGGVPGNTIY
TRBJ2-2,TRBV24-1,ATSGGTGTGELF
TRBJ1-5,TRBV7-2,ASSPEVAQFYQPQH
TRBJ1-5,TRBV10-3,AINRDRDNQPQH
TRBJ1-3,TRBV20-1,SARESGDSSGNTIY
TRBJ2-6,TRBV4-3,ASSQDGKGAGANVLT
TRBJ2-2,TRBV11-2,ASSLGSLWRAADGELF
TRBJ1-1,TRBV27,ASSPGRFTEAF
TRBJ2-2,TRBV4-3,ASSSDYPLNTGELF
TRBJ2-3,TRBV27,ASSFGGLYTQY
TRBJ1-6,TRBV7-9,ASSLFNSPLH
TRBJ2-7,TRBV13,ASSLGRGPNYEQY
TRBJ2-1,TRBV5-5,ASSPKPWAGHNEQF
TRBJ2-2,TRBV6-4,ASSPYSGANTGELF
TRBJ2-6,TRBV11-1,ASIPSREGSPGANVLT
TRBJ1-1,TRBV5-5,ASSLSSYGAF
TRBJ2-3,TRBV20-1,SARGPGPKTDTQY
TRBJ1-1,TRBV12-3/TRBV12-4,ASSLPGRAFEAF
TRBJ1-1,TRBV27,ASRALGELGAF
TRBJ2-3,TRBV5-1,ASSFKGSSPDTQY
TRBJ2-5,TRBV3-1,ASSQDTRTGQETQY
TRBJ2-7,TRBV12-3/TRBV12-4,ASSRGTTSEQY
TRBJ2-7,TRBV6-2/TRBV6-3,ASSYQGEGYEQY
TRBJ2-2,TRBV7-9,ASSFSGGTGELF
TRBJ2-1,TRBV28,ASKVSGRYNEQF
TRBJ2-6,TRBV5-1,ASSLVWETGANVLT
TRBJ2-7,TRBV10-3,AISGTSGSFYEQY
TRBJ2-5,TRBV28,ASSLVGVRETQY
TRBJ2-7,TRBV27,ASSLATGAYEQY
TRBJ2-1,TRBV7-9,ASSPREQGGDEQF
TRBJ1-1,TRBV7-9,ASSSPTGVFTEAF
TRBJ2-7,TRBV11-2,ASSTGDPWGGEQY
TRBJ1-5,TRBV20-1,SAPGGNQPQH
TRBJ2-3,TRBV10-2,ASSESREGTQY
TRBJ2-7,TRBV28,ASSPGGSSYEQY
TRBJ2-7,TRBV20-1,SARPGQGVYEQY
TRBJ1-1,TRBV19,ASTGVMNTEAF
TRBJ2-2,TRBV14,ASSQDRGAGGTGELF
TRBJ2-7,TRBV4-3,ASSQDIQGYEQY
TRBJ1-5,TRBV27,ASSTADWGQPQH
TRBJ1-1,TRBV7-9,ASSDGVRREAF
TRBJ2-7,TRBV7-9,ASSLGPSGRYEQY